These T cell receptor beta chains were read from a single sample in a study of T cells after yellow fever vaccination. TCRdb reprocessed the 5' RACE reads with MiXCR, giving one entry per CDR3 protein. This sample has 350,000 or so distinct CDR3 sequences, with 7% to 10% found just once. Sequenced material: PBMCs, taken approximately 47 days after the first yellow fever vaccination. Receptors originate from a man between 18 and 35 years old who received the YFV17D yellow fever vaccine. Each CDR3 is given without its conserved first and last residue.

TRBV12-3/TRBV12-4 ASSMGRQYTEAF
TRBV4-3 ASSPEARIGSFGANVLT
TRBV6-5 ASSYSTRYTGELF
TRBV4-2 ASSRVVSRNTEAF
TRBV2 ASSVSPAYEQY
TRBV5-1 ASSLIGREDTEAF
TRBV6-4 ASSDSHEGGSYNEQF
TRBV5-4 ASSLGGPSYGYT
TRBV12-3/TRBV12-4 ASSSGQGGDGYT
TRBV7-4 ASSPRERGYEQY
TRBV12-3/TRBV12-4 ASSLGGSRNDEQY
TRBV9 ASSVSQAVSGNTIY
TRBV9 ASSVDPLNTEAF
TRBV7-9 ASRSGETQY
TRBV6-5 ASSYAYRVKDGYT
TRBV11-2 ASSFPRGGTEAF
TRBV3-1 ASSQGTQKRTQY
TRBV12-3/TRBV12-4 ASSYQGADVGYT
TRBV3-1 ASSQLAGGHEQF
TRBV7-9 ASSPQTGRSGANVLT